This is a list of T cell receptor beta chains from one sample in a study of OX40 agonist ivuxolimab in advanced cancers. Sequenced by immunoSEQ multiplex PCR; TCRdb stores in-frame clones only, minus some. The sample gives about 60,000 clones, around 86% of which show up once; 1.1% is in the top ten. The sample in question was CD4+ or CD8+ T cells sorted from blood, obtained in a trial of the OX40 agonist ivuxolimab. These receptors were collected from an adult with an advanced solid tumor such as melanoma, head and neck, liver or kidney cancer. Both conserved end residues are part of each CDR3. The D gene is left open where the match is weak. The listing skips clone size in some rows; elsewhere it reads once, few, many or a size class.

cdr3_nt: TGTGCCAGCAGCTTAGGCGGACTCCTCTATAGCAATCAGCCCCAGCATTTT; cdr3_aa: CASSLGGLLYSNQPQHF; clone_size: NA; j_call: TRBJ1-5; d_call: NA; v_call: TRBV7-9
cdr3_nt: TGCGCCAGCAGCTTGGATGGGGGAAACAATGAGCAGTTCTTC; cdr3_aa: CASSLDGGNNEQFF; clone_size: NA; j_call: TRBJ2-1; d_call: NA; v_call: TRBV5-1
cdr3_nt: TGTGCCAGCAGCCGGAACACTGAAGCTTTCTTT; cdr3_aa: CASSRNTEAFF; clone_size: NA; j_call: TRBJ1-1; d_call: NA; v_call: TRBV7-9
cdr3_nt: TGCGCCAGCAGCTTGGATTTGCAGCGGGGGGATACGCAGTATTTT; cdr3_aa: CASSLDLQRGDTQYF; clone_size: once; j_call: TRBJ2-3; d_call: TRBD2; v_call: TRBV5-1
cdr3_nt: TGCGCCAGCAGCTTCGCACAGGGGGCAAACACTGAAGCTTTCTTT; cdr3_aa: CASSFAQGANTEAFF; clone_size: NA; j_call: TRBJ1-1; d_call: TRBD1; v_call: TRBV5-1
cdr3_nt: TGTGCCAGCAGCAGGGGACTTCGTCTCTCCTACGAGCAGTACTTC; cdr3_aa: CASSRGLRLSYEQYF; clone_size: medium-sized; j_call: TRBJ2-7; d_call: NA; v_call: TRBV14
cdr3_nt: TGCGCCAGCAGCCAAGTATTTAGCAGGGTGGCGTACGAGCAGTACTTC; cdr3_aa: CASSQVFSRVAYEQYF; clone_size: NA; j_call: TRBJ2-7; d_call: NA; v_call: TRBV4-1
cdr3_nt: TGTGCCAGCAGCTTGCTAGCGGGAGATACGCAGTATTTT; cdr3_aa: CASSLLAGDTQYF; clone_size: NA; j_call: TRBJ2-3; d_call: TRBD2; v_call: TRBV7-2
cdr3_nt: TGTGCCAGCAGCTCATCCGGGACAGGGGGTTTTTATGGCTACACCTTC; cdr3_aa: CASSSSGTGGFYGYTF; clone_size: NA; j_call: TRBJ1-2; d_call: TRBD1; v_call: TRBV7-2
cdr3_nt: TGCGCCAGCAGCCCGGGACAGGTTTTGTCCTACGAGCAGTACTTC; cdr3_aa: CASSPGQVLSYEQYF; clone_size: NA; j_call: TRBJ2-7; d_call: TRBD1; v_call: TRBV5-1
cdr3_nt: TGTGCCAGCAGCTCCAGACGGGGTAGCCAGCCCCAGCATTTT; cdr3_aa: CASSSRRGSQPQHF; clone_size: NA; j_call: TRBJ1-5; d_call: NA; v_call: TRBV11-2
cdr3_nt: TGTGCCAGCAGCCGAGTAGGACAGGGCTATGGCTACACCTTC; cdr3_aa: CASSRVGQGYGYTF; clone_size: NA; j_call: TRBJ1-2; d_call: TRBD1; v_call: TRBV7-2
cdr3_nt: TGCGCCAGCAGCTTGGAATCTCAAGAGACCCAGTACTTC; cdr3_aa: CASSLESQETQYF; clone_size: NA; j_call: TRBJ2-5; d_call: NA; v_call: TRBV5-1
cdr3_nt: TGTGCCAGCCGAGATGCGCCCCGGGAGACCCAGTACTTC; cdr3_aa: CASRDAPRETQYF; clone_size: NA; j_call: TRBJ2-5; d_call: NA; v_call: TRBV25-1
cdr3_nt: TGTGCCAGCATCAGTATTCCAGGCATTCAGTACTTC; cdr3_aa: CASISIPGIQYF; clone_size: NA; j_call: TRBJ2-4; d_call: NA; v_call: TRBV6-1
cdr3_nt: TGTGCCAGCAGCGTAGGAGGGACTAGCGGGAGAACAGATACGCAGTATTTT; cdr3_aa: CASSVGGTSGRTDTQYF; clone_size: NA; j_call: TRBJ2-3; d_call: TRBD2; v_call: TRBV9
cdr3_nt: TGCGCCAGCAGCCAAGATAAAGAGCAGATCACAGATACGCAGTATTTT; cdr3_aa: CASSQDKEQITDTQYF; clone_size: NA; j_call: TRBJ2-3; d_call: NA; v_call: TRBV4-3
cdr3_nt: TGCGCCAGCAGCTTGACAGGGACTAGCGGAAACAATGAGCAGTTCTTC; cdr3_aa: CASSLTGTSGNNEQFF; clone_size: NA; j_call: TRBJ2-1; d_call: TRBD2; v_call: TRBV5-1
cdr3_nt: TGCGCCAGCAGCTTGGGGTTGATCTACGAGCAGTACTTC; cdr3_aa: CASSLGLIYEQYF; clone_size: NA; j_call: TRBJ2-7; d_call: NA; v_call: TRBV5-1
cdr3_nt: TGTGCCAGCAGGTTGGGGGGGTCTAATGAAAAACTGTTTTTT; cdr3_aa: CASRLGGSNEKLFF; clone_size: once; j_call: TRBJ1-4; d_call: NA; v_call: TRBV7-2
cdr3_nt: TGTGCCAGCAGGCAGGGGGCCTCACCCCTCCACTTT; cdr3_aa: CASRQGASPLHF; clone_size: NA; j_call: TRBJ1-6; d_call: TRBD1; v_call: TRBV28
cdr3_nt: TGTGCCATCAGTGAGTCGGGATGGGATGCATCTGGAAACACCATATATTTT; cdr3_aa: CAISESGWDASGNTIYF; clone_size: NA; j_call: TRBJ1-3; d_call: NA; v_call: TRBV10-3
cdr3_nt: TGTGCCAGCAGCTTAGAGTGGGCAGTCAATGAGCAGTTCTTC; cdr3_aa: CASSLEWAVNEQFF; clone_size: NA; j_call: TRBJ2-1; d_call: NA; v_call: TRBV7-2
cdr3_nt: TGTGCCAGCAGCTTGCACGGCGGGGAGCTGTTTTTT; cdr3_aa: CASSLHGGELFF; clone_size: NA; j_call: TRBJ2-2; d_call: NA; v_call: TRBV11-2
cdr3_nt: TGTGCCAGCAGTTTCGGTACTAGCGGGTACGAGCAGTACTTC; cdr3_aa: CASSFGTSGYEQYF; clone_size: NA; j_call: TRBJ2-7; d_call: TRBD2; v_call: TRBV27
cdr3_nt: TGCGCCAGCAGCCAAGAGAAGTGGGGCTCTGGGGCCAACGTCCTGACTTTC; cdr3_aa: CASSQEKWGSGANVLTF; clone_size: NA; j_call: TRBJ2-6; d_call: NA; v_call: TRBV4-3
cdr3_nt: TGTGCCAGCTCACCACCGATGGGACAGGGGGCTCTAAGGACCGGGGAGCTGTTTTTT; cdr3_aa: CASSPPMGQGALRTGELFF; clone_size: NA; j_call: TRBJ2-2; d_call: TRBD1; v_call: TRBV18
cdr3_nt: TGTGCCAGCATTGCGCTGGGAGAGGAGACCCAGTACTTC; cdr3_aa: CASIALGEETQYF; clone_size: NA; j_call: TRBJ2-5; d_call: NA; v_call: TRBV28
cdr3_nt: TGCGCCAGCAGACAAACCCCTCGAGGGCAGGACACCGGGGAGCTGTTTTTT; cdr3_aa: CASRQTPRGQDTGELFF; clone_size: few; j_call: TRBJ2-2; d_call: NA; v_call: TRBV4-3
cdr3_nt: TGTGCCAGCAGGGGAAGGGAGCCCCAGCATTTT; cdr3_aa: CASRGREPQHF; clone_size: NA; j_call: TRBJ1-5; d_call: NA; v_call: TRBV6-6
cdr3_nt: TGCAGTGCTGTGGTACACAATGAGCAGTTCTTC; cdr3_aa: CSAVVHNEQFF; clone_size: medium-sized; j_call: TRBJ2-1; d_call: NA; v_call: TRBV20-1
cdr3_nt: TGCGCCAGCAGCCAGGGGACTGCATTTTCCTACGAGCAGTACTTC; cdr3_aa: CASSQGTAFSYEQYF; clone_size: NA; j_call: TRBJ2-7; d_call: NA; v_call: TRBV5-1
cdr3_nt: TGTGCCAGCAGCTTAGTCCCCGGGATAGGAGAGACCCAGTACTTC; cdr3_aa: CASSLVPGIGETQYF; clone_size: NA; j_call: TRBJ2-5; d_call: NA; v_call: TRBV7-7
cdr3_nt: TGTGCCAGCAGCTCCTGGACAGGGAGCTCCTACGAGCAGTACTTC; cdr3_aa: CASSSWTGSSYEQYF; clone_size: NA; j_call: TRBJ2-7; d_call: TRBD1; v_call: TRBV11-2
cdr3_nt: TGTGCCAGCAGTTTAGAGTTGAGGAACACTGAAGCTTTCTTT; cdr3_aa: CASSLELRNTEAFF; clone_size: NA; j_call: TRBJ1-1; d_call: NA; v_call: TRBV27
cdr3_nt: TGCAGCGGGGCCTCGCGCGGGGTTAGGACTGAAGCTTTCTTT; cdr3_aa: CSGASRGVRTEAFF; clone_size: NA; j_call: TRBJ1-1; d_call: NA; v_call: TRBV29-1
cdr3_nt: TGTGCCAGCAGTGAAGAGGGGGAGACCCAGTACTTC; cdr3_aa: CASSEEGETQYF; clone_size: NA; j_call: TRBJ2-5; d_call: NA; v_call: TRBV25-1
cdr3_nt: TGCGCCAGCAGCCCAGTTCCAGGGGAGCTGTTTTTT; cdr3_aa: CASSPVPGELFF; clone_size: NA; j_call: TRBJ2-2; d_call: NA; v_call: TRBV4-1
cdr3_nt: TGCAGCTTCAGGACTACCTCCTACGAGCAGTACTTC; cdr3_aa: CSFRTTSYEQYF; clone_size: NA; j_call: TRBJ2-7; d_call: NA; v_call: TRBV29-1
cdr3_nt: TGTGCCAGCAGCCCGGGCACCGGGGAGCTGTTTTTT; cdr3_aa: CASSPGTGELFF; clone_size: NA; j_call: TRBJ2-2; d_call: NA; v_call: TRBV11-2
cdr3_nt: TGTGCCAGCAGTCCTAGGTCCGGGAGCAATCAGCCCCAGCATTTT; cdr3_aa: CASSPRSGSNQPQHF; clone_size: NA; j_call: TRBJ1-5; d_call: NA; v_call: TRBV2
cdr3_nt: TGCAGCGCAAGCGGGCCGAGCACAGATACGCAGTATTTT; cdr3_aa: CSASGPSTDTQYF; clone_size: NA; j_call: TRBJ2-3; d_call: NA; v_call: TRBV29-1
cdr3_nt: TGTGCCAGCAGCCGGCGGGACAGGACGGGGGAAGATACGCAGTATTTT; cdr3_aa: CASSRRDRTGEDTQYF; clone_size: NA; j_call: TRBJ2-3; d_call: TRBD1; v_call: TRBV5-4
cdr3_nt: TGTGCCAGCAGCCTGTTGGGACAGGGGGGAAACACCATATATTTT; cdr3_aa: CASSLLGQGGNTIYF; clone_size: NA; j_call: TRBJ1-3; d_call: TRBD1; v_call: TRBV5-6
cdr3_nt: TGCGCCAGCAGCTTGGACAGTACTAACTATGGCTACACCTTC; cdr3_aa: CASSLDSTNYGYTF; clone_size: NA; j_call: TRBJ1-2; d_call: NA; v_call: TRBV5-1
cdr3_nt: TGCGCCAGCAGCTTGGGTTCCGGCACAGATACGCAGTATTTT; cdr3_aa: CASSLGSGTDTQYF; clone_size: NA; j_call: TRBJ2-3; d_call: NA; v_call: TRBV5-1
cdr3_nt: TGTGCCATCAGTGAAGTGCAGGGGAACATTCAGTACTTC; cdr3_aa: CAISEVQGNIQYF; clone_size: NA; j_call: TRBJ2-4; d_call: NA; v_call: TRBV10-3
cdr3_nt: TGTGCCAGCAGTTTGGCGAATTATCAGCCCCAGCATTTT; cdr3_aa: CASSLANYQPQHF; clone_size: NA; j_call: TRBJ1-5; d_call: NA; v_call: TRBV28
cdr3_nt: TGTGCCAGCACGCGACAGGACAGCTATGGCTACACCTTC; cdr3_aa: CASTRQDSYGYTF; clone_size: NA; j_call: TRBJ1-2; d_call: NA; v_call: TRBV19
cdr3_nt: TGTGCCAGTAACGCAGGGAGTGAAAACACCATATATTTT; cdr3_aa: CASNAGSENTIYF; clone_size: few; j_call: TRBJ1-3; d_call: NA; v_call: TRBV19
cdr3_nt: TGTGCCAGCGGTGATAACCGGATTCGGAACTATGGCTACACCTTC; cdr3_aa: CASGDNRIRNYGYTF; clone_size: NA; j_call: TRBJ1-2; d_call: NA; v_call: TRBV6-6
cdr3_nt: TGCGCCAGCAGCTTGAACAGGGTAGCCGGGGAGCTGTTTTTT; cdr3_aa: CASSLNRVAGELFF; clone_size: NA; j_call: TRBJ2-2; d_call: NA; v_call: TRBV5-1
cdr3_nt: TGTGCCAGCAGAAAACAGGGGTCGTGGGAAAAACTGTTTTTT; cdr3_aa: CASRKQGSWEKLFF; clone_size: NA; j_call: TRBJ1-4; d_call: TRBD1; v_call: TRBV28
cdr3_nt: TGTGCCAGTAGTATAGAGGGGGGTGGGAGTTTAGACAATGAGCAGTTCTTC; cdr3_aa: CASSIEGGGSLDNEQFF; clone_size: NA; j_call: TRBJ2-1; d_call: NA; v_call: TRBV19
cdr3_nt: TGTGCCAGCAGTATGGGACTGATGGAAGAGCAGTACTTC; cdr3_aa: CASSMGLMEEQYF; clone_size: NA; j_call: TRBJ2-7; d_call: NA; v_call: TRBV2
cdr3_nt: TGTGCCAGCAGCAAGACAGGCCTCTCGAACACTGAAGCTTTCTTT; cdr3_aa: CASSKTGLSNTEAFF; clone_size: NA; j_call: TRBJ1-1; d_call: NA; v_call: TRBV13
cdr3_nt: TGCAGCGTCGGACTAGCGGGAGAAGGTGAGCAGTTCTTC; cdr3_aa: CSVGLAGEGEQFF; clone_size: NA; j_call: TRBJ2-1; d_call: TRBD2; v_call: TRBV29-1